This T cell receptor beta chain is from a study of blood T cells in healthy people across ages. This clonotype occurred a few times. In each sample, at least 7 million PBMCs were isolated. The second PCR ran roughly 7 to 11 cycles with a sample-barcoded 5' primer and J-beta primers. Each cDNA molecule was tagged by a template-switch adaptor that had 12 random nucleotides. MiXCR, run by TCRdb on the 5' RACE reads, gives a single entry per CDR3 protein. The table includes over a million distinct CDR3 sequences, 42% detected once. Germline assignment: CDR1 MGHRA and CDR2 YSYEKL. Trimming at V came to 0 bases and at J to 5 bases, leaving 8 bases not matched to a gene. CDR3 size: 17 residues.

This clonotype was sampled from a woman younger than 35 in good health. V and J are TRBV4-1 and TRBJ2-2; 8 nucleotides line up with TRBD2. The sample taken for sequencing was blood. The CDR3 coding sequence is TGCGCCAGCAGCCAAGATTCGGGCGGCGGGAGGACCGGGGAGCTGTTTTTT. Translated: CASSQDSGGGRTGELFF.